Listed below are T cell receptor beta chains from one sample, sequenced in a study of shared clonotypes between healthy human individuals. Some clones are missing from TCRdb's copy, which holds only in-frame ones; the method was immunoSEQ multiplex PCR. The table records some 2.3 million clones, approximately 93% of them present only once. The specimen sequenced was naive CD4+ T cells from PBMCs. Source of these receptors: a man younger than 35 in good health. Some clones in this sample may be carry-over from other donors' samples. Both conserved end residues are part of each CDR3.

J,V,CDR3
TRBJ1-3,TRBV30,CAWRSQDLRNTIYF
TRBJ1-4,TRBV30,CAWRRTYDNEKLFF
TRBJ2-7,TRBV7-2,CASSLEGLAAHEQYF
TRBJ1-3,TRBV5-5,CASSLAPARGAGNTIYF
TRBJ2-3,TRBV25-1,CASSGRGGTDTQYF
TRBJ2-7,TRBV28,CASSSTNYEQYF
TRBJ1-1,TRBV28,CASSNLPTENEAFF
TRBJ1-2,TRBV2,CASSEVIAGYTF
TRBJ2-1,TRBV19,CASSGRGSNEQFF
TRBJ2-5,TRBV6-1,CASRSQGGQETQYF
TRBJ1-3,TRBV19,CASRTGAGNTIYF
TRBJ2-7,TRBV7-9,CASAIGELEQYF
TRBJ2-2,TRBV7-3,CASSLFSVTAGELFF
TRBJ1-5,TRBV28,CAIRESSNQPQHF
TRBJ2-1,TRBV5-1,CASTQSTGNEQFF
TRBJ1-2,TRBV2,CASSEMGVGVIIGYGYTF
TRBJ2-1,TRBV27,CASSLRVAGGVDEQFF
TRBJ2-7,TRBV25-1,CASSVWERGTYEQYF
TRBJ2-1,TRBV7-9,CASSSSHLGSYNEQFF
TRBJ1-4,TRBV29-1,CSVDLRGPNEKLFF